This T cell receptor (beta chain) was documented in a study of CD8 T cells in Susac syndrome. RNA in amounts of roughly 0.5 to 1 ug was reverse transcribed with random hexamers. TCRdb analysed the immunoSEQ multiplex PCR reads with MiXCR anew, one entry per CDR3 protein. The table shows some 150,000 distinct CDR3 sequences, with about 93% occurring only once. Controls were drawn from healthy donors and were matched for age and sex. Germline V gene sequence: CDR1 SQVTM, CDR2 ANQGSEA. With V trimmed by 7 bases and J by 5 bases, 6 bases remained unmatched. This CDR3 is 12 amino acids long. V and J are TRBV29-1 and TRBJ2-5, with TRBD1 matching over 8 bases. The sequence derives from a human donor in good health. The specimen sequenced was CD8+ T cells from PBMCs. In DNA form, the CDR3 reads TGCAGCGCCTGGACAGGGTTGGAGACCCAGTACTTC. This encodes CSAWTGLETQYF. Combining the CDR3 with reference TRBV29-1 and TRBJ2-5 gives the whole variable domain SAVISQKPSRDICQRGTSLTIQCQVDSQVTMMFWYRQQPGQSLTLIATANQGSEATYESGFVIDKFPISRPNLTFSTLTVSNMSPEDSSIYLCSAWTGLETQYFGPGTRLLVL.